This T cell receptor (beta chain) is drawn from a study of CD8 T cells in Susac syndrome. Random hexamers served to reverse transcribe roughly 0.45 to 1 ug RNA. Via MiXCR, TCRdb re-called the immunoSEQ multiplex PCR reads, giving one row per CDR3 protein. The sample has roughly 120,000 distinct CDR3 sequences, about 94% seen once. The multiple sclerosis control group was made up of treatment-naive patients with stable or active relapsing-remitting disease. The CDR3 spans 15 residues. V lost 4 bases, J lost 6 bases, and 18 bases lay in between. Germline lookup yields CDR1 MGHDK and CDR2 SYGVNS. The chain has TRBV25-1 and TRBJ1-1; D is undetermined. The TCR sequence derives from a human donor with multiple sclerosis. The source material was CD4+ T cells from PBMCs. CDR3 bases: TGTGCCAGCAGTGCCTCTACCGGGGTGTTCGCTGAAGCTTTCTTT. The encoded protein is CASSASTGVFAEAFF.